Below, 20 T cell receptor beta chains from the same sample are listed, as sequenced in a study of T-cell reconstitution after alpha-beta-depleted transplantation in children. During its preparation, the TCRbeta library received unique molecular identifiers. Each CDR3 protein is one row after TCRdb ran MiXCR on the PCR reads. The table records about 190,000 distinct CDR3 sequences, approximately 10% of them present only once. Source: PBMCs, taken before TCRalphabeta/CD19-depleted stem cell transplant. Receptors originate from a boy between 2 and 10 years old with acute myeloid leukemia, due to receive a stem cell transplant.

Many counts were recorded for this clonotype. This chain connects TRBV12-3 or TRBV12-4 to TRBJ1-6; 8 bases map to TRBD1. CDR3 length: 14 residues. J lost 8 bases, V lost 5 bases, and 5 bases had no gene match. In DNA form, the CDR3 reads TGTGCCAGCAGTCTACAGGGGGTTTATTCACCCCTCCACTTT. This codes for CASSLQGVYSPLHF.

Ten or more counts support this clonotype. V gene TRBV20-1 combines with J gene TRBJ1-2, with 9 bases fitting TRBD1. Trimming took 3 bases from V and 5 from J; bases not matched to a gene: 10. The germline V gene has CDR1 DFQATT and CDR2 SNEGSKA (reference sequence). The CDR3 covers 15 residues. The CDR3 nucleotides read TGCAGTGCTAGCTGGGTCAGACAGGGGGTATATGGCTACACCTTC. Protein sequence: CSASWVRQGVYGYTF.

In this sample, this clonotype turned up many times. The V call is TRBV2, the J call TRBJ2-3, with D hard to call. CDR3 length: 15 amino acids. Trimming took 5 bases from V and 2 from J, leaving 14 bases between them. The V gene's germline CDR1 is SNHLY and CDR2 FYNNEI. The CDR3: CASSLQRAATDTQYF. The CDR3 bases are TGTGCCAGCAGTCTCCAAAGGGCTGCCACAGATACGCAGTATTTT.

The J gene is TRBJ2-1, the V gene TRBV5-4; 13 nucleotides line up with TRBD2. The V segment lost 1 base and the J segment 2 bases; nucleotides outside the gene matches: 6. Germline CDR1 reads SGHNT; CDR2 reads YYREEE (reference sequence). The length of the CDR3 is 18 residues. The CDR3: CASSLPGTSGTPYNEQFF. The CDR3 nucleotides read TGTGCCAGCAGCTTGCCGGGGACTAGCGGGACTCCCTACAATGAGCAGTTCTTC.

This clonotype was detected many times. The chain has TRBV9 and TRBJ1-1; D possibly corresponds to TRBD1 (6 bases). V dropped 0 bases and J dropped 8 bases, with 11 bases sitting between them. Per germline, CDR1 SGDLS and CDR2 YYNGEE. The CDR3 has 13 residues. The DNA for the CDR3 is TGTGCCAGCAGCGTAGCCGACAGGACCGAAGCTTTCTTT. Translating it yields CASSVADRTEAFF.

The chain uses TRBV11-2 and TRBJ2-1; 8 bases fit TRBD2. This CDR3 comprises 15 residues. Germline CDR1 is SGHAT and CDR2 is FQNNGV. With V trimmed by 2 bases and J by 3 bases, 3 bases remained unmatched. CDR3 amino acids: CASSLSGGGYNEQFF. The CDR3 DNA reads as TGTGCCAGCAGCTTATCGGGAGGGGGCTACAATGAGCAGTTCTTC.

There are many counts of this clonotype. CDR3 nucleotides: TGTGCCAGCAGTTCCCAGGGACCTAATTCACCCCTCCACTTT. As protein: CASSSQGPNSPLHF. This sequence joins TRBV12-3 or TRBV12-4 and TRBJ1-6, with D possibly being TRBD1 (5 bases). The CDR3 length is 14 residues. The ends were cut back, 4 bases at V and 6 bases at J, with 10 bases in the middle.

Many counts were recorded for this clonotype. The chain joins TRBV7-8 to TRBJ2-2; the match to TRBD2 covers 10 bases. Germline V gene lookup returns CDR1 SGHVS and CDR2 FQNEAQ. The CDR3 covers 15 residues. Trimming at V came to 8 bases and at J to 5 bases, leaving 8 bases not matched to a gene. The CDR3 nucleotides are TGTGCCAGCCTGAGCGGGAGGGTGTGGACCGGGGAGCTGTTTTTT. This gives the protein CASLSGRVWTGELFF.

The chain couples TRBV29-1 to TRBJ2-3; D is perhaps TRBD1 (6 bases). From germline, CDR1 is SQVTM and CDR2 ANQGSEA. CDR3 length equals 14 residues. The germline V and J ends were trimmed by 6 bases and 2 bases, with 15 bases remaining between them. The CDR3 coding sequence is TGCAGCGTCCTGGACAGAGTTCTCACAGATACGCAGTATTTT. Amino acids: CSVLDRVLTDTQYF.

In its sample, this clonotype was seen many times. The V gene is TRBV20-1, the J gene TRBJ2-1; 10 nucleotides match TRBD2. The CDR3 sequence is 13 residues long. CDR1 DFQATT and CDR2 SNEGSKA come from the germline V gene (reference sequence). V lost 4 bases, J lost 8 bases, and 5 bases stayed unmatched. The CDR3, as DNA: TGCAGTGCTACTAGCGGGAGCAGCTATGAGCAGTTCTTC. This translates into CSATSGSSYEQFF.

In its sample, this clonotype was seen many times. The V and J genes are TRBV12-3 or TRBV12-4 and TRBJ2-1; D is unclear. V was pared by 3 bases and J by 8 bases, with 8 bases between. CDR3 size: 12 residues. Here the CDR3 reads CASSFPVDEQFF. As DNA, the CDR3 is TGTGCCAGCAGTTTCCCCGTCGATGAGCAGTTCTTC.

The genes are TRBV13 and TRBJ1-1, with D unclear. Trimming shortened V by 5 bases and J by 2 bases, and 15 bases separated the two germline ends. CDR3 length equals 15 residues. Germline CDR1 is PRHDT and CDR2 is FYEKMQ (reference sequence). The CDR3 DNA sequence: TGTGCCAGCAGCGACCCCCCGGCGTTCAACACTGAAGCTTTCTTT. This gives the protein CASSDPPAFNTEAFF.

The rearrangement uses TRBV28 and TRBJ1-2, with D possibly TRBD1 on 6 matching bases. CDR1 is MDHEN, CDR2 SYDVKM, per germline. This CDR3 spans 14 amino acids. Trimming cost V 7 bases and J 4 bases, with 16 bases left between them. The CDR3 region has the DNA TGTGCCAGCATGAGGGCCGACAGGTTCTATGGCTACACCTTC. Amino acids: CASMRADRFYGYTF.

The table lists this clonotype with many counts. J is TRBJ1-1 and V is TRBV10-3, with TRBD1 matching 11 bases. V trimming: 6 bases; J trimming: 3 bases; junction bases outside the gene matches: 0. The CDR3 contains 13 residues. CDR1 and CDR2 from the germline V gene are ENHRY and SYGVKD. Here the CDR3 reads CAIRGQGDTEAFF. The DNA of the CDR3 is TGTGCCATCAGGGGACAGGGGGACACTGAAGCTTTCTTT.

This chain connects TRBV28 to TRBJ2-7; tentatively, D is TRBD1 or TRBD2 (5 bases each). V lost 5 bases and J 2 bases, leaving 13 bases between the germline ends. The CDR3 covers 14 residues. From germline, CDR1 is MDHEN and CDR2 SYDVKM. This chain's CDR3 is CASSREGPAYEQYF. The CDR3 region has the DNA TGTGCCAGCAGTCGTGAGGGGCCAGCCTACGAGCAGTACTTC. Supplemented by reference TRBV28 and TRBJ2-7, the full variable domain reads DVKVTQSSRYLVKRTGEKVFLECVQDMDHENMFWYRQDPGLGLRLIYFSYDVKMKEKGDIPEGYSVSREKKERFSLILESASTNQTSMYLCASSREGPAYEQYFGPGTRLTVT.

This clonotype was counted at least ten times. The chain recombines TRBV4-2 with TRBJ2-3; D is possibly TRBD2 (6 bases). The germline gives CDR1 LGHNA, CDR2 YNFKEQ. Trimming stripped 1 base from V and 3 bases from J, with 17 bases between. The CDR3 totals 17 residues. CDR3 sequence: CASSQVKWEEVTDTQYF. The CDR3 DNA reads TGTGCCAGCAGCCAAGTCAAGTGGGAGGAGGTGACAGATACGCAGTATTTT.

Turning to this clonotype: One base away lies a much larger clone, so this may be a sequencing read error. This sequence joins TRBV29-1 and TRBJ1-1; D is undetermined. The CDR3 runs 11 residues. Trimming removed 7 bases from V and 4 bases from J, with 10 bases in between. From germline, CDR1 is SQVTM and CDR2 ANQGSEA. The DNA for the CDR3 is TGCAGCGGGGGTATGATCACTGAAGCTTTCTTT. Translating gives CSGGMITEAFF.

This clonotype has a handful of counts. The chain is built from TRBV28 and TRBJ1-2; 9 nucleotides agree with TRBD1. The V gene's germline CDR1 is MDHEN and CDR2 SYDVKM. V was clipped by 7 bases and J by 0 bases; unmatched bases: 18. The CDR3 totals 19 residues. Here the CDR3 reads CASITLRRTGEAPNYGYTF. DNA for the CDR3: TGTGCCAGCATCACCCTCCGCCGGACAGGGGAGGCCCCTAACTATGGCTACACCTTC.

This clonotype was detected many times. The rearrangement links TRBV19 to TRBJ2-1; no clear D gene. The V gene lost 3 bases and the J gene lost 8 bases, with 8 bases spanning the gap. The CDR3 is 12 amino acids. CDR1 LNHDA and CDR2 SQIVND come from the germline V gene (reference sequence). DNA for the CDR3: TGTGCCAGTAGTATGTCAGTCGATGAGCAGTTCTTC. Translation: CASSMSVDEQFF. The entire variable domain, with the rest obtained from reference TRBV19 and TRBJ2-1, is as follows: DGGITQSPKYLFRKEGQNVTLSCEQNLNHDAMYWYRQDPGQGLRLIYYSQIVNDFQKGDIAEGYSVSREKKESFPLTVTSAQKNPTAFYLCASSMSVDEQFFGPGTRLTVL.

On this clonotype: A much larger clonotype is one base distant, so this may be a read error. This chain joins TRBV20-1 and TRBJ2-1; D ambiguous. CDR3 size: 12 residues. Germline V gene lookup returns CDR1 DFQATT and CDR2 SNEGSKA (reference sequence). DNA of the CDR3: TGCAGTGCCAGAGGTCTCTACAATGAGCAGTTGTTC. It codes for CSARGLYNEQLF.